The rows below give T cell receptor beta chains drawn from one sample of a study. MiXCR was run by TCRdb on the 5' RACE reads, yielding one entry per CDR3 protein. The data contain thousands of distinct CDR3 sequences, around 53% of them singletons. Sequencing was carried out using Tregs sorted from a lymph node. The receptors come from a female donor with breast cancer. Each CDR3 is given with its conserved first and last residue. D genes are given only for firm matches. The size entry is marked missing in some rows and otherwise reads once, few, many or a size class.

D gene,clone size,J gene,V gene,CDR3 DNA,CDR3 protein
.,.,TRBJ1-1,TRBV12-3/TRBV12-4,TGTGCCAGCAGTTTGCGAGCCGTAGGGGTTGGGGGGTGGAACACTGAAGCTTTCTTT,CASSLRAVGVGGWNTEAFF
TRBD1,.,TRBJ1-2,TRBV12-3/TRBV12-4,TGTGCCACAAGGGGCACAGGGGACAATGGCTACACCTTC,CATRGTGDNGYTF
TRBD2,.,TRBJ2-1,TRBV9,TGTGCCAGCAGCGTAGAGGGGGGGGCTAGCGGGAGTACTAAGGGCAATGAGCAGTTCTTC,CASSVEGGASGSTKGNEQFF
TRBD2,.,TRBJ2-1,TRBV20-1,TGCAGTGCTGGGGGGGACTCACAGTACAATGAGCAGTTCTTC,CSAGGDSQYNEQFF
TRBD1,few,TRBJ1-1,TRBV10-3,TGTGCCAGTGGCGGAACACACGGGACAGGGGATCTGAACACTGAAGCTTTCTTT,CASGGTHGTGDLNTEAFF
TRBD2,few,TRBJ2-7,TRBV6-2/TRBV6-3,TGTGCCAGCAGTTTCCAGCGGGGCCTCCTCGTCTACGAGCAGTACTTC,CASSFQRGLLVYEQYF
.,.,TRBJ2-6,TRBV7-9,TGTGCCAGCAACTACAGGGTCCCCTTTGCTGGGGCCAACGTCCTGACTTTC,CASNYRVPFAGANVLTF
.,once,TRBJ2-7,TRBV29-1,TGCAGCGTTGAGGGGGAGGCAGGGTCCCACGAGCAGTACTTC,CSVEGEAGSHEQYF
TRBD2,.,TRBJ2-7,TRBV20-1,TGCAGTGCTGAACCTAGCGGGGTCTACGAGCAGTACTTC,CSAEPSGVYEQYF
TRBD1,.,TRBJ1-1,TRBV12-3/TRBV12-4,TGTGCCAGCAGACAGGGGGTTCGGGACACTGAAGCTTTCTTT,CASRQGVRDTEAFF
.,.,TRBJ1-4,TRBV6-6,TGTGCCAGCACGCGGTACGGGGGACGTGAAAAACTGTTTTTT,CASTRYGGREKLFF